The T cell receptor beta chain described here comes from a study of T cell responses to AZD1222 COVID-19 vaccine. From germline, CDR1 is MNHNY and CDR2 SVGAGI (reference sequence). V lost 4 bases and J 2 bases, leaving 14 bases between the germline ends. This CDR3 has 15 amino acids. Remarks on this clone: Its antigen is unknown.

TCRdb's copy holds only in-frame clones and misses some; the assay was immunoSEQ multiplex PCR. The table includes approximately 74,000 clones, about 82% detected once. Study-wide results and limits: Samples come after the peak T cell response, not at day 14. The donor group comprised mostly white British people and more females; the analysis possibly underestimated clonal diversity.

The source was peripheral blood, collected on day 0 of AZD1222 vaccination. This chain uses TRBV6-6 with TRBJ1-1, with D maybe TRBD1 (5 bases). The receptor comes from an adult in good health. The CDR3 spells CASSSTVVGNTEAFF. The CDR3 bases are TGTGCCAGCAGTTCGACAGTTGTTGGAAACACTGAAGCTTTCTTT.